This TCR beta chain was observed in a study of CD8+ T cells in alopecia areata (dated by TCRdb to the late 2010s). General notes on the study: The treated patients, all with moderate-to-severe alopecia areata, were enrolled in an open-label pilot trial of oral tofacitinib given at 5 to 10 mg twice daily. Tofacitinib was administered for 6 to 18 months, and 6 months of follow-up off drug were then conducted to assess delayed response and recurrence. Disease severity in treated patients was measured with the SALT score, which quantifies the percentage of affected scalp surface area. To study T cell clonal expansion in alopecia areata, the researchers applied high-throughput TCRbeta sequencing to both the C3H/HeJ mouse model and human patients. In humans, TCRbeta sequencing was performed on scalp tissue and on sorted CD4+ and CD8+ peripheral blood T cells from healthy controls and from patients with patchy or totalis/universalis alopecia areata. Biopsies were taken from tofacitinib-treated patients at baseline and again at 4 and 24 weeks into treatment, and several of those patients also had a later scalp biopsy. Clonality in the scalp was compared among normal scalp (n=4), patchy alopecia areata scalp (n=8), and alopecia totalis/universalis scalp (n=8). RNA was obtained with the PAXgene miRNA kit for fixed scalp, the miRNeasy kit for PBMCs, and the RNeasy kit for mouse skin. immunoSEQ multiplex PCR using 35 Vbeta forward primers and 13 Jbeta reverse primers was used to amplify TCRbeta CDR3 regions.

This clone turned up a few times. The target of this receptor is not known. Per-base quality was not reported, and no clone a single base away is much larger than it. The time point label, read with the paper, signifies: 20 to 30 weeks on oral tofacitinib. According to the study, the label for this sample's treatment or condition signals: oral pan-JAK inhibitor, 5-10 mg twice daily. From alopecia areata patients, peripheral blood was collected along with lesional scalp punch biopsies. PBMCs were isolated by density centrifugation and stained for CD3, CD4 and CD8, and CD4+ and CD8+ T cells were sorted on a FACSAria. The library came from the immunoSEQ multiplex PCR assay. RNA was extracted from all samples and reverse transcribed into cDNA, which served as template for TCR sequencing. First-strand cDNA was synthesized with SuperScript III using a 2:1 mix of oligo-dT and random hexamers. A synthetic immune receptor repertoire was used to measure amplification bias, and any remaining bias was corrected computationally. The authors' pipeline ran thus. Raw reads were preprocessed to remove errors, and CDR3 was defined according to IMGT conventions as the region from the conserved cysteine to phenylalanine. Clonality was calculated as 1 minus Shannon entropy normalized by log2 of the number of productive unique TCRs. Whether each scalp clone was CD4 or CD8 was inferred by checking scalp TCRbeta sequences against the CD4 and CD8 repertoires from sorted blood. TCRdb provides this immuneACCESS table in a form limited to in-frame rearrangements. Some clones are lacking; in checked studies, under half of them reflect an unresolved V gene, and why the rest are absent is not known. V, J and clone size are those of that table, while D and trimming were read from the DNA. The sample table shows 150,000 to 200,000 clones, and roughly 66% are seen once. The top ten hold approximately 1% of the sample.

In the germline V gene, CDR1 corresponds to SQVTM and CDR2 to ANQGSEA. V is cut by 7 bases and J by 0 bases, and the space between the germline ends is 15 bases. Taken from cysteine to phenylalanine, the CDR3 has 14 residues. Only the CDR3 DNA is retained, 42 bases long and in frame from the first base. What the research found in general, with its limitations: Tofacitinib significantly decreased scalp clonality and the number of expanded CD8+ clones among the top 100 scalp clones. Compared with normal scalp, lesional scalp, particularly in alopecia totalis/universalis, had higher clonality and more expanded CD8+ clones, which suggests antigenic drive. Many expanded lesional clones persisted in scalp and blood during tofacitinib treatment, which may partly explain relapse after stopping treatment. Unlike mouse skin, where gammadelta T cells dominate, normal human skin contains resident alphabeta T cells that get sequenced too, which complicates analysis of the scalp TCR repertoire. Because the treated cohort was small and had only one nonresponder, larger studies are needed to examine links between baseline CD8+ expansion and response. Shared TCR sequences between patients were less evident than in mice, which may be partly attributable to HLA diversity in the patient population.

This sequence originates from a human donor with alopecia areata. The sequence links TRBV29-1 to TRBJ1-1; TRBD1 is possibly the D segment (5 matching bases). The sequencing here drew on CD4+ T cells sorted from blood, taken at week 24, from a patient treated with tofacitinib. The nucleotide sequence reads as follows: TGCAGCGCAAGCGCAGCAGGGTTGAACACTGAAGCTTTCTTT. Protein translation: CSASAAGLNTEAFF.